The sequence of this TCR beta chain was determined in a study of T cells in Graves' hyperthyroidism and ophthalmopathy. Overall study context: The authors collected peripheral blood at initial diagnosis, before any treatment.

Hyperthyroidism in the patients, aged 18 to 65, was newly diagnosed and under 2 months in duration. The source of the PBMCs was around 10 ml of fresh peripheral blood. The investigators amplified TCR beta CDR3 regions from RNA transcripts. The TCR CDR3 was amplified in a first-round RT-PCR using the HTBI primer set. TCRdb re-analysed the multiplex PCR reads in MiXCR, keeping a single row per CDR3 protein. The sample consists of roughly 250,000 distinct CDR3 sequences, 13% to 15% of them appearing once. V lost 6 bases, J lost 7 bases, and 7 bases stayed unmatched. The CDR3 consists of 14 residues. Germline loops: CDR1 DFQATT, CDR2 SNEGSKA (reference sequence).

The sequenced sample consisted of blood. This TCR was recovered from a woman aged 40 to 50 with Graves' hyperthyroidism that later progressed to Graves' ophthalmopathy. The V gene is TRBV20-1, the J gene TRBJ2-1, with 12 bases matching TRBD2. The CDR3 bases are TGCAGTGCCGTAGTGACTAGCGGGAGTAATGAGCAGTTCTTC. Amino acids: CSAVVTSGSNEQFF.